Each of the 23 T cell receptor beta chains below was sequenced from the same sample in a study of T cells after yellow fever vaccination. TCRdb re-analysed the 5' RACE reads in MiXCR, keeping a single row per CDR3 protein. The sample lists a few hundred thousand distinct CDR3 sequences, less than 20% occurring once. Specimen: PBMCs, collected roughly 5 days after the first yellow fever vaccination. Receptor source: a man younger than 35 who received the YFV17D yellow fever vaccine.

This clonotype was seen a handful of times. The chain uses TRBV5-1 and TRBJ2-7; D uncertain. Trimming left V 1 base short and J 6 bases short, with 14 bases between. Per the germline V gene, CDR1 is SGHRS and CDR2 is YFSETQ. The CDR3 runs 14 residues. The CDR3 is CASSLKHFPGEQYF. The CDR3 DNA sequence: TGCGCCAGCAGCTTGAAACACTTCCCCGGCGAGCAGTACTTC.

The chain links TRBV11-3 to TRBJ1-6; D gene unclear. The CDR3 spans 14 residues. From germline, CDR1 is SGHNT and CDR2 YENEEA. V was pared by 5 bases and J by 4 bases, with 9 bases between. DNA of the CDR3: TGTGCCAGCAGCCAGGACCCTTATAATTCACCCCTCCACTTT. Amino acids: CASSQDPYNSPLHF. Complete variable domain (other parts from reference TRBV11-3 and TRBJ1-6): EAGVVQSPRYKIIEKKQPVAFWCNPISGHNTLYWYLQNLGQGPELLIRYENEEAVDDSQLPKDRFSAERLKGVDSTLKIQPAELGDSAVYLCASSQDPYNSPLHFGNGTRLTVT.

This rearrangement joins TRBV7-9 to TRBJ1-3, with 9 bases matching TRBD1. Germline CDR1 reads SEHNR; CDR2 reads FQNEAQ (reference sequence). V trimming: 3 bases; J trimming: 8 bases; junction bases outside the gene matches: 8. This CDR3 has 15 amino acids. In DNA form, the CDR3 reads TGTGCCAGCAGCTTCGGGACAGGGTCATCGGACACCATATATTTT. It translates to CASSFGTGSSDTIYF.

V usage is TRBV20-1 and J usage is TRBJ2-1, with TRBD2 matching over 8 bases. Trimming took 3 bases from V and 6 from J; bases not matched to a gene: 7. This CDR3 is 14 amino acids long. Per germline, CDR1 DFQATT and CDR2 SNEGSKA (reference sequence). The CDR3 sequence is CSASGGAGGNEQFF. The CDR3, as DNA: TGCAGTGCTAGCGGGGGGGCAGGAGGCAATGAGCAGTTCTTC.

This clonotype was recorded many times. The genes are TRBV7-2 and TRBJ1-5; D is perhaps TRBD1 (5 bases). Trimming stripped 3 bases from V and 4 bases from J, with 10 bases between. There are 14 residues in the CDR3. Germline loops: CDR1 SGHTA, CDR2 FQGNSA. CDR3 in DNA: TGTGCCAGCAGCTTCGCGACAGAAAATCAGCCCCAGCATTTT. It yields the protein CASSFATENQPQHF.

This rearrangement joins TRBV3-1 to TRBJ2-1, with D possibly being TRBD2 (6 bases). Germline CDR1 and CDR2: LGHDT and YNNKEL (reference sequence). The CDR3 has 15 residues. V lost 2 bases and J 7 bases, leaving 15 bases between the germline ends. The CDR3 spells CASSQLRRGGNEQFF. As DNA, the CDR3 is TGTGCCAGCAGCCAACTGAGGCGGGGTGGAAATGAGCAGTTCTTC.

CDR3 in DNA: TGCGCCAGCAGCCAATCAGCAGATACGCAGTATTTT. Residues: CASSQSADTQYF. This chain joins TRBV4-1 and TRBJ2-3; D gene ambiguous. Trimming took off 2 bases at V and 4 bases at J, with 4 bases between the two ends. Germline V gene lookup returns CDR1 MGHRA and CDR2 YSYEKL. This CDR3 is built from 12 residues.

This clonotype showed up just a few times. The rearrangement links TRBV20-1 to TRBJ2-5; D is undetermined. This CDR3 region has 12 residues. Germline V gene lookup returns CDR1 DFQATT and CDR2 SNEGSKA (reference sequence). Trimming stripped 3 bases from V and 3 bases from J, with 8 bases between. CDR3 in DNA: TGCAGTGCTAGTCCCAGGAAAGAGACCCAGTACTTC. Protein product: CSASPRKETQYF.

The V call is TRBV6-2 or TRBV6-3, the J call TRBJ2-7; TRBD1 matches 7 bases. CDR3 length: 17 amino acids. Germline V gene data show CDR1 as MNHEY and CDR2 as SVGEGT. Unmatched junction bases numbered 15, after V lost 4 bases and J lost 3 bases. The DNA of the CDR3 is TGTGCCAGCAGTTCTTATGGACGAACAGGGGACCTCTACGAGCAGTACTTC. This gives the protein CASSSYGRTGDLYEQYF.

The CDR3 DNA sequence: TGTGCCACTAGGGGGGGACCTTTTTATACGCAGTATTTT. It is translated as CATRGGPFYTQYF. The chain carries TRBV7-2 and TRBJ2-3, with D perhaps TRBD2 (7 bases). In germline, CDR1 is SGHTA, CDR2 FQGNSA. V was cut by 10 bases and J by 7 bases, with 18 bases left in between. There are 13 residues in the CDR3.

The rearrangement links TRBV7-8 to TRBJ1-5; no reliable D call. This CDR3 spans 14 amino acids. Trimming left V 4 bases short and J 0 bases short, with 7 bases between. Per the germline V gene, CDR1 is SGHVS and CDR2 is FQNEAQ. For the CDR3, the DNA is TGTGCCAGCAGCTCCGCGTATAGCAATCAGCCCCAGCATTTT. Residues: CASSSAYSNQPQHF.

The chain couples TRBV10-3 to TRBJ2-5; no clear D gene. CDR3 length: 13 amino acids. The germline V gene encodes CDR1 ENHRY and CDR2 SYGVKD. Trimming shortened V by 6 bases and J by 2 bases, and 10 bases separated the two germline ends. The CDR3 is CAIRQPIQETQYF. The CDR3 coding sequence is TGTGCCATCAGGCAGCCTATTCAAGAGACCCAGTACTTC.

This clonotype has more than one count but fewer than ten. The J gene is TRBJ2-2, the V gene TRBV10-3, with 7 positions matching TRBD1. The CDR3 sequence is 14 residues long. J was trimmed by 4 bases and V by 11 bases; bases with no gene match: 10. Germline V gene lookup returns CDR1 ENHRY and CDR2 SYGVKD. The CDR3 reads CAVSGTASTGELFF. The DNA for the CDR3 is TGTGCCGTATCCGGGACAGCGAGCACCGGGGAGCTGTTTTTT.

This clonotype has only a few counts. The DNA for the CDR3 is TGTGCCAGCAGCGTTACGACGGACCGGGAAGCTTTCTTT. It specifies CASSVTTDREAFF. The V gene is TRBV7-3, the J gene TRBJ1-1; unclear D gene. Germline V CDR1 and CDR2: SGHTA, FQGTGA. This CDR3 has 13 amino acids. Trimming shortened V by 5 bases and J by 8 bases, and 15 bases separated the two germline ends.

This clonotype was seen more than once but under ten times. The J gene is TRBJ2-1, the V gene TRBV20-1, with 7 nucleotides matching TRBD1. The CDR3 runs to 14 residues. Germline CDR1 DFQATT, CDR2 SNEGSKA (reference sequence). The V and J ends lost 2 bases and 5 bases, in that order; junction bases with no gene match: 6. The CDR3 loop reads CSARSGTANNEQFF. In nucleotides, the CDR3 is TGCAGTGCTAGATCCGGGACAGCAAACAATGAGCAGTTCTTC.

CDR3 nucleotides: TGTGCCAGCAGTTACGATTTCAGAGGCAACTATGGCTACACCTTC. This encodes CASSYDFRGNYGYTF. This rearrangement joins TRBV6-5 to TRBJ1-2; D unresolved. In germline, CDR1 is MNHEY, CDR2 SVGAGI. The CDR3 has 15 amino acids. Trimming took off 2 bases at V and 2 bases at J, with 12 bases between the two ends.

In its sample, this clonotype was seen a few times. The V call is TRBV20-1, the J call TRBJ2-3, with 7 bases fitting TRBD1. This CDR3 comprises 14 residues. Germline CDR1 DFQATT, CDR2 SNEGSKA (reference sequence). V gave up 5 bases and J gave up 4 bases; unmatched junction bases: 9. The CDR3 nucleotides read TGCAGTGCTCCCAGGGACAGTAGCGCAGATACGCAGTATTTT. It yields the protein CSAPRDSSADTQYF.

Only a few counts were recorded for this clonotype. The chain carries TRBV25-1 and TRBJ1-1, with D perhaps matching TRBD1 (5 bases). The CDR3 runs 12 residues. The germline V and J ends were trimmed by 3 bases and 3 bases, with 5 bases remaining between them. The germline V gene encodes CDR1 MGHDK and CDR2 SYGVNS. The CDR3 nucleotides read TGTGCCAGCAGTGACAGGGACACTGAAGCTTTCTTT. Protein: CASSDRDTEAFF.

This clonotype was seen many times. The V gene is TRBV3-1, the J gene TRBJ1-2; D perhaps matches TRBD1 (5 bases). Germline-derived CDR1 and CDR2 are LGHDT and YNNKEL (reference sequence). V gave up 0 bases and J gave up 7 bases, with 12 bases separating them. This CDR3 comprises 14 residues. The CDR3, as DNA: TGTGCCAGCAGCCAAGATCCCAACGGGGGTGGCTACACCTTC. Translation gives CASSQDPNGGGYTF.

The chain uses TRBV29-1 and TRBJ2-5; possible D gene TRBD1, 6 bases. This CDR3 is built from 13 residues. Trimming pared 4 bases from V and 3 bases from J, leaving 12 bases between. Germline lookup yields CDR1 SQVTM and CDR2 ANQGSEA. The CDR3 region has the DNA TGCAGCGTTGGAGGCGCAGGGGAAGAGACCCAGTACTTC. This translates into CSVGGAGEETQYF.

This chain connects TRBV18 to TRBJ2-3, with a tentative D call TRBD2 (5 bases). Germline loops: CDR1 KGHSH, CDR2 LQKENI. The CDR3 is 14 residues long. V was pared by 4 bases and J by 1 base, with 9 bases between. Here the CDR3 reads CASSRGYRTDTQYF. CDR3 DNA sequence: TGTGCCAGCTCACGAGGGTACCGCACAGATACGCAGTATTTT.

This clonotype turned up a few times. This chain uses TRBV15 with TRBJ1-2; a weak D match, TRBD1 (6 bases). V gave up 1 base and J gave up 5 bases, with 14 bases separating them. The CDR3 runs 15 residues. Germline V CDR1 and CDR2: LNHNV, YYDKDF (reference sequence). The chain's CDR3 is CATSRGQGLGYGYTF. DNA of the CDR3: TGTGCCACCAGCAGAGGGCAGGGGCTAGGGTATGGCTACACCTTC.

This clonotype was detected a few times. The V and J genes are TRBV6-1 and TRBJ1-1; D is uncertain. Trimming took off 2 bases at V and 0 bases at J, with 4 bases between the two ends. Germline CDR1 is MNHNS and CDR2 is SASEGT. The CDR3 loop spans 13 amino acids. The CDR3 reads CASSEPLNTEAFF. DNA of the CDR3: TGTGCCAGCAGTGAACCCCTGAACACTGAAGCTTTCTTT.